The T cell receptor (beta chain) described here comes from a study of a mutant IDH1 vaccine in newly diagnosed glioma. Overall study: Earlier care involved radiotherapy, temozolomide, or both, and the majority received both.

CDR3 length: 15 amino acids. V lost 3 bases and J lost 2; bases outside the gene matches: 6. The germline V gene encodes CDR1 SGDLS and CDR2 YYNGEE. Time point here: baseline, week 1 (first vaccination visit). Sample treatment: pre-vaccination baseline after standard-of-care therapy. The method was immunoSEQ multiplex PCR; TCRdb's version includes in-frame clones alone and lacks a portion of them. The sample holds 55,000 to 70,000 clones; just over 85% are singletons and the top ten take 2.9%. The clonotype was recovered from a man aged 25-40 years with glioma. The chain has TRBV9 and TRBJ2-7, with 9 bases identical to TRBD1. The sample was PBMCs, taken from a glioma patient treated with radiotherapy, temozolomide or both. The CDR3 sequence: CASSASGTGPYEQYF. The CDR3 region has the DNA TGTGCCAGCAGCGCCTCCGGGACAGGGCCCTACGAGCAGTACTTC.